This T cell receptor (beta chain) was recorded in a study of CD8+ T cells in alopecia areata. The sample holds a few counts of this clone. The CDR3 covers 13 residues. CDR1 and CDR2 from the germline V gene are PRHDT and FYEKMQ (reference sequence). With 8 bases removed from V and 4 bases from J, the gap between germline ends came to 14 bases. Sampling of alopecia areata patients yielded lesional scalp punch biopsies as well as peripheral blood. RNA was isolated and reverse transcribed to cDNA, the sequencing template. Assay used: immunoSEQ multiplex PCR; TCRdb lists only in-frame clones, some missing. In the table there are around 34,000 clones, about 60% of which are singletons.

The genes are TRBV13 and TRBJ2-5; perhaps TRBD2 as D (5 bases). This sequence was found in a human donor with alopecia areata. Sample: NKG2D-high CD8+ T cells sorted from blood. CDR3 sequence reads: CASGKVGVETQYF. The CDR3 DNA is TGTGCCAGCGGAAAGGTGGGAGTAGAGACCCAGTACTTC.